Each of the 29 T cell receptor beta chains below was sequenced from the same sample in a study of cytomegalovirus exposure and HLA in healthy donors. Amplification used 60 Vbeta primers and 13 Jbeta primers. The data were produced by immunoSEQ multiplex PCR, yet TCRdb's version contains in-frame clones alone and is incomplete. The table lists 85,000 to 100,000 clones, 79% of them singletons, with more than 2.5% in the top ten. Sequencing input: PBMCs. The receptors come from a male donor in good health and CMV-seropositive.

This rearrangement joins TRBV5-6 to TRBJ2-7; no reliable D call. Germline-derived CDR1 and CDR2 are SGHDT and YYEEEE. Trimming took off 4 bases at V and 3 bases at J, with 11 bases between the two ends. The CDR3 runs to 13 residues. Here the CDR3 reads CASSPSVYYEQYF. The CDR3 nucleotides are TGTGCCAGCAGCCCCTCTGTTTACTACGAGCAGTACTTC.

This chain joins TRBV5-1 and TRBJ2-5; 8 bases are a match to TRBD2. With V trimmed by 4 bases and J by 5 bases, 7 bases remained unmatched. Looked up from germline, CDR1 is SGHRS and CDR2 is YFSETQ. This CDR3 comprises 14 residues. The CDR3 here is CASSTAGEEETQYF. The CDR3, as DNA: TGCGCCAGCAGCACAGCGGGGGAGGAGGAGACCCAGTACTTC.

The CDR3 loop is CATSRAFQGAGNIQYF. The CDR3 region has the DNA TGTGCCACCAGCAGAGCGTTCCAGGGGGCGGGAAACATTCAGTACTTC. The chain employs TRBV15 and TRBJ2-4, with 8 bases lining up with TRBD1. The CDR3 sequence is 16 residues long. Germline V gene lookup returns CDR1 LNHNV and CDR2 YYDKDF (reference sequence). The V and J ends lost 1 base and 6 bases, in that order; junction bases with no gene match: 8.

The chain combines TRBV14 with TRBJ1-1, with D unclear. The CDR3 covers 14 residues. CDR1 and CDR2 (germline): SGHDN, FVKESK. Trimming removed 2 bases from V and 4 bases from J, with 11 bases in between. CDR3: CASSQTREITEAFF. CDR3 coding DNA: TGTGCCAGCAGCCAAACCCGAGAGATCACTGAAGCTTTCTTT.

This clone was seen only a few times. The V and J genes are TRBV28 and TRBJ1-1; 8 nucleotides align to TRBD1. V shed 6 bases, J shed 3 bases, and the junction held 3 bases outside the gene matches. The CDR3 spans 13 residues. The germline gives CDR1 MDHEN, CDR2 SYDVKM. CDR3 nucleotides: TGTGCCAGCAGGGAACAGGGGGACACTGAAGCTTTCTTT. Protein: CASREQGDTEAFF.

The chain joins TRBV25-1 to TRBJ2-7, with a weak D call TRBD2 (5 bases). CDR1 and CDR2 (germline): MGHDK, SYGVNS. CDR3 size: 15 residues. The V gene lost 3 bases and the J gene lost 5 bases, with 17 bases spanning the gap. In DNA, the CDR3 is TGTGCCAGCAGTGATTGGAGGACCCAAAAGGACGAGCAGTACTTC. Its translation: CASSDWRTQKDEQYF.

The CDR3 here is CSAPVPPSAFF. As DNA, the CDR3 is TGCAGTGCGCCGGTCCCTCCTTCGGCTTTCTTT. The chain has TRBV20-1 and TRBJ1-1; D not resolved. Germline lookup yields CDR1 DFQATT and CDR2 SNEGSKA (reference sequence). V lost 6 bases and J 11 bases, leaving 16 bases between the germline ends. This CDR3 is built from 11 residues.

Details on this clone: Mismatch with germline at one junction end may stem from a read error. This chain's CDR3 is CASSSGGTDTQYF. In DNA, the CDR3 is TGTGCTAGCAGTTCCGGGGGCACAGATACGCAGTATTTT. This chain uses TRBV7-7 with TRBJ2-3; D may be TRBD2 (5 bases). Germline values: CDR1 SSHAT, CDR2 FNYEAQ (reference sequence). This CDR3 is 13 amino acids long.

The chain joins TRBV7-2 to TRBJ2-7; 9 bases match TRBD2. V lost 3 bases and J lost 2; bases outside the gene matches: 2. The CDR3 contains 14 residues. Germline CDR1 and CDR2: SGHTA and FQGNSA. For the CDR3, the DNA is TGTGCCAGCAGCTTGGCGGGGGGGCCCTACGAGCAGTACTTC. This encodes CASSLAGGPYEQYF.

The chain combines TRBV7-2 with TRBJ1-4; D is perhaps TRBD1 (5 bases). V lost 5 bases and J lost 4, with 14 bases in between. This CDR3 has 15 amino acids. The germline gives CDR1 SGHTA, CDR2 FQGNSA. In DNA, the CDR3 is TGTGCCAGCAGCCCTCAGGGCGGTGGTAATGAAAAACTGTTTTTT. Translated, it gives CASSPQGGGNEKLFF.

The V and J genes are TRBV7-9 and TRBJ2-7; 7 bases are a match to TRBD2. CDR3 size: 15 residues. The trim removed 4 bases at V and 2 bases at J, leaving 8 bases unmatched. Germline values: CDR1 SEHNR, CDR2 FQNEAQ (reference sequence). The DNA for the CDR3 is TGTGCCAGCAGCTCCACTGCCGGGACTACCTACGAGCAGTACTTC. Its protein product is CASSSTAGTTYEQYF.

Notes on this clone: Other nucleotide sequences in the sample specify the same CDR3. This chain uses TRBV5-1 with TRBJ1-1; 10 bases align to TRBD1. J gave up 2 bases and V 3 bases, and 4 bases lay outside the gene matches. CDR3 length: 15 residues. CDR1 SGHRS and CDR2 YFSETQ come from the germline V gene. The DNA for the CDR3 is TGCGCCAGCAGCTCTCGGACAGGGGGAAACACTGAAGCTTTCTTT. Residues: CASSSRTGGNTEAFF.

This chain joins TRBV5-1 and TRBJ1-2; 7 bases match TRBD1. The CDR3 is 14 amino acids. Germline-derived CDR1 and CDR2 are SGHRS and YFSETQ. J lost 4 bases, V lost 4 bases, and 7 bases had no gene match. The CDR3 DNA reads TGCGCCAGCAGCAGTGGACAGGATACCTATGGCTACACCTTC. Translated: CASSSGQDTYGYTF.

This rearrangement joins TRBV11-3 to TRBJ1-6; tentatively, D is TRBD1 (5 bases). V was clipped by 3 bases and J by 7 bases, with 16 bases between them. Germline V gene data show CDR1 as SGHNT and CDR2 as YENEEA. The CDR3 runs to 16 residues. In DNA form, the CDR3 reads TGTGCCAGCAGCTTTACGGGGGGGTCGTGGAATTCACCCCTCCACTTT. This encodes CASSFTGGSWNSPLHF.

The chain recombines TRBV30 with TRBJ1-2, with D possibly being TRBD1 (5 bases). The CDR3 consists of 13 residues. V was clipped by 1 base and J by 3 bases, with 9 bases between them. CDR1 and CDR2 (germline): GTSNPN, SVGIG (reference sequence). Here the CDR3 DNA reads TGTGCCTGGAGTGGGGGCAGGGACTATGGCTACACCTTC. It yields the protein CAWSGGRDYGYTF.

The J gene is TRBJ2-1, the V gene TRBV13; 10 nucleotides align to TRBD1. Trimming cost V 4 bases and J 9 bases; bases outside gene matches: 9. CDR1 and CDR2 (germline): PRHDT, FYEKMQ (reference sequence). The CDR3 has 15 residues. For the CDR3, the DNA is TGTGCCAGCAGCTACCCGGGACAGGGGCCGGGTGAGCAGTTCTTC. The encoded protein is CASSYPGQGPGEQFF.

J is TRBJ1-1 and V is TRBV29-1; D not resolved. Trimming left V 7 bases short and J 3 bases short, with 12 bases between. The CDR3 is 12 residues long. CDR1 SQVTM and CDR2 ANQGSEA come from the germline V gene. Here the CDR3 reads CSGGLKDTEAFF. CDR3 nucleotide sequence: TGCAGCGGCGGGCTTAAGGACACTGAAGCTTTCTTT. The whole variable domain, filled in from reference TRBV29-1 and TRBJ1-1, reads SAVISQKPSRDICQRGTSLTIQCQVDSQVTMMFWYRQQPGQSLTLIATANQGSEATYESGFVIDKFPISRPNLTFSTLTVSNMSPEDSSIYLCSGGLKDTEAFFGQGTRLTVV.

The DNA of the CDR3 is TGCGCCAGCAGCTTGGCAGGGCTTTCACCCCTCCACTTT. It is translated as CASSLAGLSPLHF. The chain couples TRBV5-1 to TRBJ1-6; a weak D match, TRBD1 (5 bases). Trimming shortened V by 0 bases and J by 9 bases, and 7 bases separated the two germline ends. Germline values: CDR1 SGHRS, CDR2 YFSETQ. There are 13 residues in the CDR3.

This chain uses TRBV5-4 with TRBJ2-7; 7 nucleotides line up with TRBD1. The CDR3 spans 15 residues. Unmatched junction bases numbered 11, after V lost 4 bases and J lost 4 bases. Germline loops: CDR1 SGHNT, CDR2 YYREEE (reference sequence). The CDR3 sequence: CASSLELEGAYEQYF. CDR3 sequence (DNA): TGTGCCAGCAGCCTGGAGCTTGAGGGGGCGTACGAGCAGTACTTC.

The CDR3 is CASSQDVGDRGYGNTIYF. In DNA form, the CDR3 reads TGTGCCAGCAGCCAAGATGTGGGGGACAGGGGGTATGGAAACACCATATATTTT. The genes are TRBV4-2 and TRBJ1-3; TRBD1 matches at 11 bases. Trimming removed 0 bases from V and 3 bases from J; junction bases left unmatched: 7. The CDR3 has 18 amino acids. CDR1 and CDR2 from the germline V gene are LGHNA and YNFKEQ.

The CDR3 is CASRFGTSVYEQYF. CDR3 coding DNA: TGTGCCAGCAGGTTCGGGACTAGCGTCTACGAGCAGTACTTC. The gene calls are TRBV2 and TRBJ2-7; 10 bases line up with TRBD2. Germline V gene lookup returns CDR1 SNHLY and CDR2 FYNNEI. The J segment lost 3 bases and the V segment lost 6 bases, leaving 5 bases of the junction unmatched. This CDR3 has 14 residues.

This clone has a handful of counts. CDR3 nucleotide sequence: TGCGCCAGCAGCTTCACAGGGGGCTCCTACGAGCAGTACTTC. Its protein is CASSFTGGSYEQYF. The chain carries TRBV5-1 and TRBJ2-7; 8 bases match TRBD1. In germline, CDR1 is SGHRS, CDR2 YFSETQ. V trimming: 2 bases; J trimming: 0 bases; junction bases outside the gene matches: 1. The CDR3 is 14 residues long.

The CDR3 here is CASSGQEAFF. For the CDR3, the DNA is TGTGCCAGCAGCGGACAGGAAGCTTTCTTT. The J gene is TRBJ1-1, the V gene TRBV7-9; perhaps TRBD1 as D (6 bases). The germline gives CDR1 SEHNR, CDR2 FQNEAQ (reference sequence). Trimming removed 5 bases at V and 8 bases at J, with 6 bases between. The CDR3 spans 10 residues.

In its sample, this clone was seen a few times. CDR3 DNA sequence: TGTGCCAGCAGGAGATCTCAGGGGACAGATACGCAGTATTTT. The encoded protein is CASRRSQGTDTQYF. The chain links TRBV6-6 to TRBJ2-3; D may be TRBD1 (6 bases). The CDR3 consists of 14 residues. V was trimmed by 6 bases and J by 3 bases, leaving 13 bases between them. From germline, CDR1 is MNHNY and CDR2 SVGAGI (reference sequence).

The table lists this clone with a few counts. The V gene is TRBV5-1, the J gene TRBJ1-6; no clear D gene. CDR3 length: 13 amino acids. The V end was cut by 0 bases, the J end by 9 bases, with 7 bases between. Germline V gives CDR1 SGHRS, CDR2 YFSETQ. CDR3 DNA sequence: TGCGCCAGCAGCTTGGACTTAACTTCACCCCTCCACTTT. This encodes CASSLDLTSPLHF.

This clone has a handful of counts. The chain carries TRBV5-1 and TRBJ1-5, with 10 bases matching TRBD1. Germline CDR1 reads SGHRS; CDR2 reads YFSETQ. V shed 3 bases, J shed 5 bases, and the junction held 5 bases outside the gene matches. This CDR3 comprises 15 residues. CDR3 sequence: CASSYSGTGDQPQHF. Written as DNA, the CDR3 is TGCGCCAGCAGCTACTCCGGGACAGGGGATCAGCCCCAGCATTTT.

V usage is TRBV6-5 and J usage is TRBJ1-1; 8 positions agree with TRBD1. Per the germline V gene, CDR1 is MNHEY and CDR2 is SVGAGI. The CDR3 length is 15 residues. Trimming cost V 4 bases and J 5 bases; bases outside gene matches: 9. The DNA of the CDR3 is TGTGCCAGCAGTTTCGTCAGGGGGCTGAGAACTGAAGCTTTCTTT. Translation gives CASSFVRGLRTEAFF.

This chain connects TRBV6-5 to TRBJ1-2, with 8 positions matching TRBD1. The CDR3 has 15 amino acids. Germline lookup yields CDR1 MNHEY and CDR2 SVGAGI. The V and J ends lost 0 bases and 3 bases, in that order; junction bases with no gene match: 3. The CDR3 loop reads CASSYSQGAYYGYTF. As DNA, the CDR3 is TGTGCCAGCAGTTACTCCCAGGGGGCATACTATGGCTACACCTTC.

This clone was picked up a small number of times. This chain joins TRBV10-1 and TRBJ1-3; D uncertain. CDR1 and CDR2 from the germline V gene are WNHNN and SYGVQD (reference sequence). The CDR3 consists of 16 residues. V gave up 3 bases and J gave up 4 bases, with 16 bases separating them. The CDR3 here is CASSDFRTGSGNTIYF. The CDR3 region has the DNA TGCGCCAGCAGTGATTTTAGGACTGGGTCGGGAAACACCATATATTTT.